The rows below give T cell receptor beta chains drawn from one sample of a study of OX40 agonist ivuxolimab in advanced cancers. Produced via immunoSEQ multiplex PCR; TCRdb's table is partial and in-frame only. The sample carries more than 75,000 clones, more than 70% recorded once. The sample was CD4+ or CD8+ T cells sorted from blood, taken in a trial of the OX40 agonist ivuxolimab. The receptors come from an adult with an advanced solid tumor such as melanoma, head and neck, liver or kidney cancer. Each CDR3 is given with its conserved first and last residue. Each record gives: clone size, V gene, J gene, D gene, CDR3 protein, CDR3 DNA. D genes are given only for firm matches. Clone sizes are given selectively: once, few, many, or a class where the clone is expanded.

-,TRBV28,TRBJ1-1,-,CASVTVTDTEAFF,TGTGCCAGCGTAACGGTTACGGACACTGAAGCTTTCTTT
once,TRBV27,TRBJ1-4,-,CASSLEGGFNEKLFF,TGTGCCAGCAGCCTCGAAGGGGGTTTTAATGAAAAACTGTTTTTT
-,TRBV7-3,TRBJ2-7,TRBD1,CASSPGQGPYEQYF,TGTGCCAGCAGCCCGGGACAGGGACCCTACGAGCAGTACTTC
-,TRBV27,TRBJ2-3,TRBD2,CASRGRGGSTDTQYF,TGTGCCAGCAGGGGCCGGGGGGGAAGCACAGATACGCAGTATTTT
-,TRBV6-5,TRBJ2-1,-,CASSYRRAGHGEQFF,TGTGCCAGCAGTTATCGCCGTGCGGGGCACGGTGAGCAGTTCTTC
-,TRBV19,TRBJ2-7,TRBD2,CASRDYHEQYF,TGTGCCAGTCGGGACTACCACGAGCAGTACTTC
once,TRBV18,TRBJ2-7,TRBD2,CASSPPTTSGIPYEQYF,TGTGCCAGCTCACCACCTACGACTAGCGGGATACCTTACGAGCAGTACTTC
-,TRBV5-1,TRBJ2-3,-,CASSLEGEKTQYF,TGCGCCAGCAGCTTGGAGGGTGAGAAAACGCAGTATTTT
-,TRBV5-6,TRBJ1-6,-,CASSLGASSSYNSPLHF,TGTGCCAGCAGCTTGGGTGCAAGTAGCTCCTATAATTCACCCCTCCACTTT
-,TRBV6-5,TRBJ2-7,-,CASSYSRGRNEQYF,TGTGCCAGCAGTTACAGTAGGGGGAGGAACGAGCAGTACTTC
-,TRBV7-9,TRBJ1-5,TRBD1,CASSLVGGSYSNQPQHF,TGTGCCAGCAGCTTAGTAGGGGGCTCATATAGCAATCAGCCCCAGCATTTT
-,TRBV19,TRBJ2-3,-,CASSTSGGGRDTQYF,TGTGCCAGTAGTACCTCAGGGGGGGGTAGAGATACGCAGTATTTT
-,TRBV10-3,TRBJ2-5,-,CAISESSEGTQYF,TGTGCCATCAGTGAGTCTAGCGAGGGGACCCAGTACTTC
-,TRBV19,TRBJ1-5,-,CASKAQGSNQPQHF,TGTGCCAGTAAGGCACAGGGAAGCAATCAGCCCCAGCATTTT
once,TRBV2,TRBJ2-1,TRBD2,CASTARASGPYNEQFF,TGTGCCAGCACCGCCAGGGCTAGCGGGCCCTACAATGAGCAGTTCTTC
few,TRBV7-8,TRBJ1-1,-,CASCLRGNVNEAFF,TGTGCCAGCTGCCTACGGGGAAATGTGAATGAAGCTTTCTTT
-,TRBV6-1,TRBJ1-1,-,CASSPTADFTEAFF,TGTGCCAGCAGCCCAACCGCGGATTTCACTGAAGCTTTCTTT
-,TRBV18,TRBJ2-2,-,CASSPRRLGTTGELFF,TGTGCCAGCTCACCACGACGGCTCGGGACTACCGGGGAGCTGTTTTTT
-,TRBV7-2,TRBJ2-5,-,CASSLMRRAVEETQYF,TGTGCCAGCAGCTTAATGCGGAGGGCCGTCGAAGAGACCCAGTACTTC
-,TRBV5-1,TRBJ1-3,TRBD1,CASTGTGPGNTIYF,TGCGCCAGCACTGGGACAGGGCCTGGAAACACCATATATTTT
-,TRBV7-2,TRBJ1-3,-,CASSLWGALGNTIYF,TGTGCCAGCAGCTTATGGGGGGCGCTTGGAAACACCATATATTTT
-,TRBV4-3,TRBJ1-5,-,CASSQVWGGGNQPQHF,TGCGCCAGCAGCCAAGTGTGGGGGGGCGGCAATCAGCCCCAGCATTTT
-,TRBV7-3,TRBJ2-1,-,CASSSQRERQFF,TGTGCCAGCAGCTCCCAGAGAGAGCGGCAGTTCTTC
-,TRBV30,TRBJ2-1,TRBD2,CAWTLAGGSHEQFF,TGTGCCTGGACCCTAGCGGGAGGCAGTCATGAGCAGTTCTTC